This T cell receptor beta chain was captured in a study of cytomegalovirus exposure and HLA in healthy donors. Findings and limits, study-wide: Rarity held for most TCR sequences, but there were some public TCRs that occurred in many donors. The authors listed 150 to 200 TCR beta chains as cytomegalovirus-associated.

Among the roughly 120 subjects of the validation cohort, separate from the roughly 700-subject first cohort, were the donors. Sequencing was performed with immunoSEQ multiplex PCR; in TCRdb, only in-frame clones are kept and a portion is missing. The table records fewer than 250,000 clones, approximately 87% of them present only once. Comments on this clone: Antigen specificity is unknown.

This CDR3 spans 14 amino acids. Trimming at V came to 7 bases and at J to 5 bases, leaving 9 bases not matched to a gene. In germline, CDR1 is MNHEY, CDR2 SVGAGI. V is TRBV6-5 and J is TRBJ1-1, with TRBD1 matching 8 bases. The receptor was isolated from a man between 18 and 29 years old in good health and CMV-seronegative. Sample: PBMCs. The CDR3, as DNA: TGTGCCAGCACCCCTACAGGGGGACGGACTGAAGCTTTCTTT. Translated, it gives CASTPTGGRTEAFF.